This T cell receptor (beta chain) stems from a study of blood T cell repertoires in COVID-19. Study-wide background: From T cells, B-cell-depleted T cells, or PBMCs came the material, which was cDNA or gDNA.

Source study methods: Reference gene primer amplification gave nucleated cell count estimates. The data were produced by immunoSEQ multiplex PCR, yet TCRdb's version contains in-frame clones alone and is incomplete. That table furnishes V, J and clone size, whereas the DNA furnished D and trimming. The sample consists of about 250,000 clones, approximately 84% of them appearing once. Germline V gene lookup returns CDR1 MNHEY and CDR2 SVGEGT. V was pared by 4 bases and J by 9 bases, with 11 bases of the junction left unmatched. This CDR3 contains 15 residues. The sample comprised peripheral blood. V and J are TRBV6-2 or TRBV6-3 and TRBJ2-3; 9 bases are a match to TRBD1. This sequence was found in a man over 45 with active or convalescent COVID-19. The CDR3: CASSLTGGIQITQYF. The CDR3 nucleotides are TGTGCCAGCAGTTTGACAGGGGGGATACAGATAACGCAGTATTTT.